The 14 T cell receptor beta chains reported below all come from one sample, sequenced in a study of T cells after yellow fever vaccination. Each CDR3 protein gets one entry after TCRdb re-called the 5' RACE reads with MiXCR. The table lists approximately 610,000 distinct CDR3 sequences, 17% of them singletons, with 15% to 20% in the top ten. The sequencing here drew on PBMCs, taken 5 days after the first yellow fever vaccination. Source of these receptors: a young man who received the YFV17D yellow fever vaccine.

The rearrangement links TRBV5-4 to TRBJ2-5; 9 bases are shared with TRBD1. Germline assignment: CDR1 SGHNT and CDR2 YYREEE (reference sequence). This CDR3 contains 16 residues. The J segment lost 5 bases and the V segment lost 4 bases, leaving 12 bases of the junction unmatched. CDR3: CASSAPSGQGEETQYF. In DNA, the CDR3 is TGTGCCAGCAGCGCCCCGTCGGGACAGGGTGAGGAGACCCAGTACTTC.

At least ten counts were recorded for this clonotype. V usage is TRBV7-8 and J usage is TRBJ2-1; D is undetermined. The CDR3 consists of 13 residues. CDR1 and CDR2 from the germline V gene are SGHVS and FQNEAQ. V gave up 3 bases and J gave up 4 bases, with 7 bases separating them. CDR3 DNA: TGTGCCAGCAGCTTTCCAGGTTACAATGAGCAGTTCTTC. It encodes CASSFPGYNEQFF. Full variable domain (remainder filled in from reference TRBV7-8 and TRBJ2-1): GAGVSQSPRYKVAKRGQDVALRCDPISGHVSLFWYQQALGQGPEFLTYFQNEAQLDKSGLPSDRFFAERPEGSVSTLKIQRTQQEDSAVYLCASSFPGYNEQFFGPGTRLTVL.

CDR3 loop: CASSAGPGELFF. In DNA, the CDR3 is TGTGCCAGCAGCGCCGGGCCCGGGGAGCTGTTTTTT. V is TRBV9 and J is TRBJ2-2; D remains ambiguous. The CDR3 covers 12 residues. The ends were cut back, 3 bases at V and 6 bases at J, with 6 bases in the middle. CDR1 and CDR2 (germline): SGDLS, YYNGEE.

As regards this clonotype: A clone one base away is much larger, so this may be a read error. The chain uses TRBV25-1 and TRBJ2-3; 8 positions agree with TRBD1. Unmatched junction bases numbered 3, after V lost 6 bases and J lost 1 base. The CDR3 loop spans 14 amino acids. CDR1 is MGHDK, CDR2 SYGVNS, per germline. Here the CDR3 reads CASRKTGGTDTQYF. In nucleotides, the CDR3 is TGTGCCAGCAGAAAGACAGGGGGCACAGATACGCAGTATTTT.

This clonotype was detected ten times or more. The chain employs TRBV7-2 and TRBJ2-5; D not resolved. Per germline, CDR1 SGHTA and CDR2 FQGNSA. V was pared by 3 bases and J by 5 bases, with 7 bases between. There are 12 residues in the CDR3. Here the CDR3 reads CASSFRLETQYF. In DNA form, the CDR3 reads TGTGCCAGCAGCTTTCGTCTGGAGACCCAGTACTTC.

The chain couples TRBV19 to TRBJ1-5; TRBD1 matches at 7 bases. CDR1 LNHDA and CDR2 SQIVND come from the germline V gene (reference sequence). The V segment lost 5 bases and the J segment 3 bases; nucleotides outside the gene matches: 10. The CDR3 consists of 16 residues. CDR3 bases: TGTGCCAGTAGTGTTTCCTTGGGACAGATCAATCAGCCCCAGCATTTT. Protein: CASSVSLGQINQPQHF.

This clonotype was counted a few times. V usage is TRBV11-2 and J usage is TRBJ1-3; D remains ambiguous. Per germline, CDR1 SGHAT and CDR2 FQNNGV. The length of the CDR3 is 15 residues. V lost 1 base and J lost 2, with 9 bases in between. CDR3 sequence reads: CASSLVSGPGNTIYF. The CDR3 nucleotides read TGTGCCAGCAGCTTAGTGTCAGGTCCTGGAAACACCATATATTTT.

The CDR3 DNA sequence: TGTGCCAGTAGTATGCCCGGGACAGGGGTGTTGGGCAATCAGCCCCAGCATTTT. This sequence encodes CASSMPGTGVLGNQPQHF. The rearrangement uses TRBV19 and TRBJ1-5; TRBD1 aligns across 10 bases. V shed 3 bases and J 2 bases; nucleotides not matched to a gene: 10. The CDR3 consists of 18 residues. Germline V CDR1 and CDR2: LNHDA, SQIVND (reference sequence).

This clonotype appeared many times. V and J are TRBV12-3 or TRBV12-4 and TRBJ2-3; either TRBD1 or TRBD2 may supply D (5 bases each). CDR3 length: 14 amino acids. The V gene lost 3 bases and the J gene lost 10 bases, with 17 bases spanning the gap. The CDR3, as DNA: TGTGCCAGCAGTTTGTCAGGGACGGGCCTGGCGCAGTATTTT. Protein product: CASSLSGTGLAQYF.

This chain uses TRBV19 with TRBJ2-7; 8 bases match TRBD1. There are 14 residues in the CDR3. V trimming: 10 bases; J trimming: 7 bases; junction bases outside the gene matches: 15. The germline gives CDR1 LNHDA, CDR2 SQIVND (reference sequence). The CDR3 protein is CATSIGQGGEEQYF. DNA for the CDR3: TGTGCCACCTCCATCGGACAGGGAGGTGAGGAGCAGTACTTC.

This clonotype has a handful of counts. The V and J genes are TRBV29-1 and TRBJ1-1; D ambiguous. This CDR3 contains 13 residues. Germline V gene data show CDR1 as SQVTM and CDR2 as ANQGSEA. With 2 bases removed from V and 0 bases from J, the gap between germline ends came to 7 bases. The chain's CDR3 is CSVEQTMNTEAFF. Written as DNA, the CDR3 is TGCAGCGTTGAACAGACGATGAACACTGAAGCTTTCTTT.

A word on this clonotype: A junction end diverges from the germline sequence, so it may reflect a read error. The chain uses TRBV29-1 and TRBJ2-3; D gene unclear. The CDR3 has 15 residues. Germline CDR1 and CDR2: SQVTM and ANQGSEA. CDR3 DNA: TGCAGCGTTGTTCCCGCGAAACTACCCACAGATATGCAGTATTTT. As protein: CSVVPAKLPTDMQYF.

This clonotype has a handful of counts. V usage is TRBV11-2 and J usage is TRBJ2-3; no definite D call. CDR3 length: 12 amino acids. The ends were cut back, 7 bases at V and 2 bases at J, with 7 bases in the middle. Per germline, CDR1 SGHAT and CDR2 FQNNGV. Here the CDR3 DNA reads TGTGCCAGCATGAACCCCACAGATACGCAGTATTTT. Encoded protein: CASMNPTDTQYF.

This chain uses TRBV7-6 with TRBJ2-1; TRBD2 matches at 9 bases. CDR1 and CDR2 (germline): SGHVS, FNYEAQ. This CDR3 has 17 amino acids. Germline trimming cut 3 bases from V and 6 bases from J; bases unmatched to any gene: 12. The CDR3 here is CASSLGGGALGGNEQFF. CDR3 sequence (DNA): TGTGCCAGCAGCTTGGGCGGGGGGGCCTTGGGAGGCAATGAGCAGTTCTTC.